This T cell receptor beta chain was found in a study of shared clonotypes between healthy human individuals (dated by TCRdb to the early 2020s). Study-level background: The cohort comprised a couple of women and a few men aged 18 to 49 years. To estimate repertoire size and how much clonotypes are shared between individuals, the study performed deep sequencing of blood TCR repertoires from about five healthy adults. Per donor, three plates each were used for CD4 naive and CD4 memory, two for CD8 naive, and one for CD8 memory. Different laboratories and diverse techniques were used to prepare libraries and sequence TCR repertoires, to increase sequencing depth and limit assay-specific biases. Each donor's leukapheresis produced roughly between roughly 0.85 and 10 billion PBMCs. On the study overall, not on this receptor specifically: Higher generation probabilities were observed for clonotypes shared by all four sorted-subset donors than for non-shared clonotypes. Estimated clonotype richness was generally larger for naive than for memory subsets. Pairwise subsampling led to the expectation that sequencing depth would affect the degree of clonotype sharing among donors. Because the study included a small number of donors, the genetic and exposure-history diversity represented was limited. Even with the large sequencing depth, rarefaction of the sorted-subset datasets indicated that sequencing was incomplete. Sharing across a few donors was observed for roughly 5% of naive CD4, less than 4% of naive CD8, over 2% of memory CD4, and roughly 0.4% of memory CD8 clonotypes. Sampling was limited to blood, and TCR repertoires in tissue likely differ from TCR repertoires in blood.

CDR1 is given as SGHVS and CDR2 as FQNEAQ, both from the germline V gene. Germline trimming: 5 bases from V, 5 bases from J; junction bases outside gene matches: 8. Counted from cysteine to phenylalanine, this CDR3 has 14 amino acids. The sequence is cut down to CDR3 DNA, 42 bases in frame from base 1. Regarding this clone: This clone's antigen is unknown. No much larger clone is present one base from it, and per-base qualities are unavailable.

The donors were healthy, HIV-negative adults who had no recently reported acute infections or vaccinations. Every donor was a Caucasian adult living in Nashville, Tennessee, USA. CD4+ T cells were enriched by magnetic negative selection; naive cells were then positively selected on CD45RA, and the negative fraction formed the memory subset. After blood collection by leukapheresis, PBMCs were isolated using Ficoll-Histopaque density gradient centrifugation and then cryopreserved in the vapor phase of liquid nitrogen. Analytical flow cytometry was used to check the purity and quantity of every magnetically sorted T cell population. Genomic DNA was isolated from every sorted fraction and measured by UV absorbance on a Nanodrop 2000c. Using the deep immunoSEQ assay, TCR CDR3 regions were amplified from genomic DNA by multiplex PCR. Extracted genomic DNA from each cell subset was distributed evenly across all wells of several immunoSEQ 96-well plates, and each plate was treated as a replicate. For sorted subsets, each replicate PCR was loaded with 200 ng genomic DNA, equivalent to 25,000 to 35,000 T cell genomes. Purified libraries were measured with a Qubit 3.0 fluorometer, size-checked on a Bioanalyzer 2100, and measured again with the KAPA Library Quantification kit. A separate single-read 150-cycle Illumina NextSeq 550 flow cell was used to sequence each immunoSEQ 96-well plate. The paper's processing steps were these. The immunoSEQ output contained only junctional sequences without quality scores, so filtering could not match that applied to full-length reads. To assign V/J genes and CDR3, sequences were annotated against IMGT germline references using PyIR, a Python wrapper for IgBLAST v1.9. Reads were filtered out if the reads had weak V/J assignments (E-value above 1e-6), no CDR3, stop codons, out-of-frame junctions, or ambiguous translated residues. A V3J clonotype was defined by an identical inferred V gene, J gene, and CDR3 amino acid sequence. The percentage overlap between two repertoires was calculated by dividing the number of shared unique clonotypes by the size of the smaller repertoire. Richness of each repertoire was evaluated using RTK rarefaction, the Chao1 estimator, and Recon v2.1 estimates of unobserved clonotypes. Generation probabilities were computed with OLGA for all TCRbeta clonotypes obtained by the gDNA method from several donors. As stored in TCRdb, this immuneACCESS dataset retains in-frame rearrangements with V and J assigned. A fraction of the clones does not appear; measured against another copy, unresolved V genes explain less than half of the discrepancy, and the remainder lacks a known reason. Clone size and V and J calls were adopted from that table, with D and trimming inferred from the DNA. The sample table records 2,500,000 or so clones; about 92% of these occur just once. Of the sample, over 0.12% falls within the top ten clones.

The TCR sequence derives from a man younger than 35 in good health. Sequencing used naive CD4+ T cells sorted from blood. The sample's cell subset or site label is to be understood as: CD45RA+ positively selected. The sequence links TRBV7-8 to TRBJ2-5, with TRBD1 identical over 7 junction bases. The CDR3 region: CASSVQTGTETQYF. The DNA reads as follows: TGTGCCAGCAGCGTTCAGACAGGGACCGAGACCCAGTACTTC.